This entry is about one T cell receptor beta chain. The authors' processing: Reference gene primer amplification yielded estimated nucleated cell counts. Clones were read by immunoSEQ multiplex PCR, and TCRdb kept only the in-frame ones, dropping some. The V and J calls and clone size come from that table; D and trimming were worked out from the DNA. The sample lists some 70,000 clones; approximately 88% were seen once. The data are from a study of blood T cell repertoires in COVID-19. CDR3 length: 13 residues. With 1 base removed from V and 12 bases from J, the gap between germline ends came to 15 bases. Germline assignment: CDR1 SEHNR and CDR2 FQNEAQ (reference sequence).

V and J are TRBV7-9 and TRBJ1-2; tentative D call: TRBD1 (5 bases). Sequencing was done on a sample of peripheral blood. The origin of this receptor is a human donor in a cohort sampled during active COVID-19. This CDR3 reads CASSLGAGVGHTF. DNA of the CDR3: TGTGCCAGCAGCTTAGGTGCGGGGGTCGGTCACACCTTC.